The clone carrying this TCR beta chain was seen a few times. Its antigen is still unknown. This specimen comes from a study of beta chain features in type 1 diabetes. Study-wide results and limits: For Type 1 diabetes patients, all four CD4+ subsets carried TCRB CDR3s that were moderately but significantly shorter.

V gave up 4 bases and J gave up 3 bases; unmatched junction bases: 9. Germline CDR1 reads MDHEN; CDR2 reads SYDVKM. The CDR3 totals 17 residues. What was sequenced were expressed TCRB transcripts, since all of the isolated RNA had been reverse transcribed. Method: immunoSEQ multiplex PCR; TCRdb's copy keeps in-frame clones and lacks some. The sample lists some 660,000 clones, 11% to 15% occurring once. The clonotype comes from a young man with type 1 diabetes. The V call is TRBV28, the J call TRBJ1-6; 7 bases agree with TRBD1. Specimen: naive CD4+ T cells from blood. The CDR3 protein is CASSSPTGRIYNSPLHF. The CDR3 nucleotides read TGTGCCAGCAGTTCCCCGACAGGGAGAATCTATAATTCACCCCTCCACTTT.